The 20 T cell receptor beta chains below all came from one sample that was sequenced in a study of cytomegalovirus exposure and HLA in healthy donors (dated by TCRdb to 2016 to 2017). Library preparation used the immunoSEQ multiplex PCR assay. For the multiplex PCR, a mixture combining 60 forward primers for TCR Vbeta segments and 13 reverse primers for TCR Jbeta segments was used. This is the immuneACCESS table as TCRdb keeps it, with only in-frame sequences that have V and J called. A part of the clones is gone; compared with another copy, unresolved V genes explain less than half, and the rest is unexplained. In this sample the table shows some 160,000 clones, 65% to 85% of which occur a single time. Together, the top ten hold around 6.5% of the sample. The sample was PBMCs. The receptors come from a male donor in good health and CMV-seropositive.

The chain carries TRBV4-3 and TRBJ2-5, with TRBD1 identical over 8 bases. Germline CDR1 is LGHNA and CDR2 is YSLEER. J lost 4 bases, V lost 2 bases, and 3 bases had no gene match. The CDR3 length is 14 residues. CDR3 coding DNA: TGCGCCAGCAGCCAAACAGGGACAGGAGAGACCCAGTACTTC. This encodes CASSQTGTGETQYF.

The J gene is TRBJ2-5, the V gene TRBV5-1; 7 nucleotides line up with TRBD2. The V segment lost 7 bases and the J segment 2 bases; nucleotides outside the gene matches: 8. The CDR3 has 14 residues. Germline lookup yields CDR1 SGHRS and CDR2 YFSETQ. The CDR3 DNA sequence: TGCGCCAGCGGGGCGGGAGCGGTACAAGAGACCCAGTACTTC. Its protein is CASGAGAVQETQYF.

The chain combines TRBV27 with TRBJ2-3; TRBD1 matches 12 bases. V was pared by 5 bases and J by 6 bases, with 6 bases of the junction left unmatched. Germline V gene lookup returns CDR1 MNHEY and CDR2 SMNVEV (reference sequence). This CDR3 comprises 15 residues. CDR3 protein: CASSLRDRGRDTQYF. CDR3 sequence (DNA): TGTGCCAGCAGTCTCCGGGACAGGGGGCGTGATACGCAGTATTTT.

Notes on this clone: Mismatch with germline at one junction end may stem from a read error. This sequence joins TRBV11-3 and TRBJ2-7; no reliable D call. The CDR3 has 11 amino acids. Germline CDR1 and CDR2: SGHNT and YENEEA. DNA for the CDR3: TGTGTCAGCAGCCCTTCCTACGAGCAGTACTTC. It specifies CVSSPSYEQYF.

The chain joins TRBV2 to TRBJ1-1; D gene uncertain. V shed 6 bases and J shed 7 bases, with 15 bases lying between them. The germline V gene encodes CDR1 SNHLY and CDR2 FYNNEI. CDR3 length equals 13 residues. CDR3 loop: CASRGWVGIEAFF. CDR3 DNA: TGTGCCAGCAGGGGTTGGGTGGGCATTGAAGCTTTCTTT.

The chain uses TRBV5-8 and TRBJ2-2, with D possibly being TRBD1 (6 bases). The V end was cut by 2 bases, the J end by 6 bases, with 8 bases between. The CDR3 contains 13 residues. The germline V gene encodes CDR1 SGHTS and CDR2 YDEGEE. The CDR3 is CASSFRGPGELFF. The DNA of the CDR3 is TGTGCCAGCAGCTTCAGGGGCCCCGGGGAGCTGTTTTTT.

This clone was counted between two and nine times. The chain joins TRBV19 to TRBJ1-1, with D uncertain. Trimming removed 8 bases at V and 10 bases at J, with 14 bases between. There are 11 residues in the CDR3. Germline CDR1 and CDR2: LNHDA and SQIVND (reference sequence). The CDR3 nucleotides read TGTGCCAGTCACCGGGGAGGAGGAGCTTTCTTT. Amino acids: CASHRGGGAFF.

A single count supports this clone. The CDR3 spells CASSFSTGGQQPQHF. As DNA, the CDR3 is TGTGCCAGCAGTTTCTCGACAGGGGGCCAGCAGCCCCAGCATTTT. This chain connects TRBV27 to TRBJ1-5; TRBD1 matches at 10 bases. CDR3 length equals 15 residues. V gave up 3 bases and J gave up 7 bases; unmatched junction bases: 6. Germline values: CDR1 MNHEY, CDR2 SMNVEV (reference sequence).

A note on this clone: One end of the junction fails to match germline, which may point to a read error. The chain recombines TRBV5-4 with TRBJ1-1; D ambiguous. The CDR3 has 13 amino acids. The germline V gene encodes CDR1 SGHNT and CDR2 YYREEE (reference sequence). CDR3: CASSPFRNTEAFF. The CDR3 DNA reads as TGCGCCAGCAGCCCCTTCAGAAACACTGAAGCTTTCTTT.

The chain links TRBV5-1 to TRBJ1-1; TRBD1 might be the D (6 bases). This CDR3 comprises 13 residues. Trimming took 6 bases from V and 1 from J, leaving 10 bases between them. Germline V lookup: CDR1 SGHRS, CDR2 YFSETQ. The CDR3 sequence: CASNPDRNTEAFF. The CDR3 DNA reads as TGCGCCAGCAACCCGGACAGGAACACTGAAGCTTTCTTT. The variable domain in full, with the rest retrieved from reference TRBV5-1 and TRBJ1-1, is KAGVTQTPRYLIKTRGQQVTLSCSPISGHRSVSWYQQTPGQGLQFLFEYFSETQRNKGNFPGRFSGRQFSNSRSEMNVSTLELGDSALYLCASNPDRNTEAFFGQGTRLTVV.

V and J are TRBV7-9 and TRBJ1-1; possible D gene TRBD1, 5 bases. The CDR3 is 14 amino acids. Germline CDR1 and CDR2: SEHNR and FQNEAQ (reference sequence). V shed 5 bases and J shed 1 base, with 11 bases lying between them. In DNA form, the CDR3 reads TGTGCCAGCAGCCTCACGGGGGGGAACACTGAAGCTTTCTTT. It is translated as CASSLTGGNTEAFF.

This chain links TRBV19 with TRBJ1-4; possibly TRBD1 for D (5 bases). The V end was cut by 5 bases, the J end by 8 bases, with 15 bases between. CDR1 and CDR2 from the germline V gene are LNHDA and SQIVND (reference sequence). CDR3 length equals 14 residues. In DNA form, the CDR3 reads TGTGCCAGTAGTTCCCCCGGGGGTGTAGAAAAACTGTTTTTT. Its translation: CASSSPGGVEKLFF.

The rearrangement uses TRBV2 and TRBJ2-1; D perhaps matches TRBD2 (6 bases). V lost 7 bases and J lost 7, with 17 bases in between. This CDR3 is built from 14 residues. In germline, CDR1 is SNHLY, CDR2 FYNNEI. CDR3 region: CASMLAVVRNEQFF. CDR3 nucleotide sequence: TGTGCCAGCATGTTAGCGGTGGTGAGAAATGAGCAGTTCTTC. The entire variable domain, with the rest obtained from reference TRBV2 and TRBJ2-1, is as follows: EPEVTQTPSHQVTQMGQEVILRCVPISNHLYFYWYRQILGQKVEFLVSFYNNEISEKSEIFDDQFSVERPDGSNFTLKIRSTKLEDSAMYFCASMLAVVRNEQFFGPGTRLTVL.

This rearrangement joins TRBV2 to TRBJ2-5; maybe TRBD1 (5 bases). The J call is uncertain, as TRBJ2-7 better fits the DNA end. Germline-derived CDR1 and CDR2 are SNHLY and FYNNEI. There are 14 residues in the CDR3. Written as DNA, the CDR3 is TGTGCCAGCAGTGAGGACATAGTCGAGGACGAGCAGTACTTC. It specifies CASSEDIVEDEQYF.

This clone has more than one count but fewer than ten. This chain connects TRBV7-2 to TRBJ1-2; 10 bases match TRBD1. Looked up from germline, CDR1 is SGHTA and CDR2 is FQGNSA. The junction had 18 bases not matched to a gene; V was cut back by 5 bases and J by 3 bases. The CDR3 sequence is 19 residues long. CDR3 sequence: CASSPNPLRQGADDYGYTF. CDR3 sequence (DNA): TGTGCCAGCAGCCCCAACCCCCTCCGACAGGGGGCGGATGACTATGGCTACACCTTC.

The chain links TRBV10-3 to TRBJ1-1; perhaps TRBD1 as D (5 bases). The germline V gene encodes CDR1 ENHRY and CDR2 SYGVKD. This CDR3 contains 17 residues. Deletions cut 2 bases from V and 2 bases from J, with 18 bases between. This CDR3 is CAISEAEGRIKNTEAFF. The CDR3 DNA reads TGTGCCATCAGTGAGGCAGAGGGGAGGATCAAAAACACTGAAGCTTTCTTT.

The sample holds a few counts of this clone. V and J are TRBV9 and TRBJ2-3, with D possibly matching TRBD1 (5 bases). The V end lost 0 bases, the J end lost 0 bases, and 11 bases lay between the germline ends. CDR1 and CDR2 from the germline V gene are SGDLS and YYNGEE. The length of the CDR3 is 16 residues. This CDR3 is CASSVEQGLSTDTQYF. The CDR3 bases are TGTGCCAGCAGCGTAGAGCAGGGTCTTAGCACAGATACGCAGTATTTT.

The chain joins TRBV28 to TRBJ2-4, with D possibly TRBD2 on 5 matching bases. The CDR3 has 15 amino acids. The V end was cut by 5 bases, the J end by 0 bases, with 11 bases between. Germline CDR1 reads MDHEN; CDR2 reads SYDVKM. The CDR3 reads CASSPPGIAKNIQYF. The CDR3 DNA sequence: TGTGCCAGCAGTCCCCCCGGGATAGCCAAAAACATTCAGTACTTC. Looking up the rest from reference TRBV28 and TRBJ2-4 gives the full variable domain: DVKVTQSSRYLVKRTGEKVFLECVQDMDHENMFWYRQDPGLGLRLIYFSYDVKMKEKGDIPEGYSVSREKKERFSLILESASTNQTSMYLCASSPPGIAKNIQYFGAGTRLSVL.

V and J are TRBV7-3 and TRBJ1-1; D is uncertain. CDR1 and CDR2 from the germline V gene are SGHTA and FQGTGA. This CDR3 is 16 amino acids long. Between the trimmed V and J ends, which lost 0 bases and 2 bases, there was a span of 13 bases. The CDR3 protein is CASSLTPRESNTEAFF. CDR3 DNA: TGTGCCAGCAGCTTAACGCCGCGGGAATCCAACACTGAAGCTTTCTTT.

The chain links TRBV4-2 to TRBJ2-4, with D possibly being TRBD1 (6 bases). V shed 8 bases and J shed 2 bases, with 10 bases lying between them. Germline loops: CDR1 LGHNA, CDR2 YNFKEQ. The CDR3 consists of 13 residues. The CDR3 region has the DNA TGTGCCAGCGCTTGGGACACCAAAAACATTCAGTACTTC. Translation: CASAWDTKNIQYF.